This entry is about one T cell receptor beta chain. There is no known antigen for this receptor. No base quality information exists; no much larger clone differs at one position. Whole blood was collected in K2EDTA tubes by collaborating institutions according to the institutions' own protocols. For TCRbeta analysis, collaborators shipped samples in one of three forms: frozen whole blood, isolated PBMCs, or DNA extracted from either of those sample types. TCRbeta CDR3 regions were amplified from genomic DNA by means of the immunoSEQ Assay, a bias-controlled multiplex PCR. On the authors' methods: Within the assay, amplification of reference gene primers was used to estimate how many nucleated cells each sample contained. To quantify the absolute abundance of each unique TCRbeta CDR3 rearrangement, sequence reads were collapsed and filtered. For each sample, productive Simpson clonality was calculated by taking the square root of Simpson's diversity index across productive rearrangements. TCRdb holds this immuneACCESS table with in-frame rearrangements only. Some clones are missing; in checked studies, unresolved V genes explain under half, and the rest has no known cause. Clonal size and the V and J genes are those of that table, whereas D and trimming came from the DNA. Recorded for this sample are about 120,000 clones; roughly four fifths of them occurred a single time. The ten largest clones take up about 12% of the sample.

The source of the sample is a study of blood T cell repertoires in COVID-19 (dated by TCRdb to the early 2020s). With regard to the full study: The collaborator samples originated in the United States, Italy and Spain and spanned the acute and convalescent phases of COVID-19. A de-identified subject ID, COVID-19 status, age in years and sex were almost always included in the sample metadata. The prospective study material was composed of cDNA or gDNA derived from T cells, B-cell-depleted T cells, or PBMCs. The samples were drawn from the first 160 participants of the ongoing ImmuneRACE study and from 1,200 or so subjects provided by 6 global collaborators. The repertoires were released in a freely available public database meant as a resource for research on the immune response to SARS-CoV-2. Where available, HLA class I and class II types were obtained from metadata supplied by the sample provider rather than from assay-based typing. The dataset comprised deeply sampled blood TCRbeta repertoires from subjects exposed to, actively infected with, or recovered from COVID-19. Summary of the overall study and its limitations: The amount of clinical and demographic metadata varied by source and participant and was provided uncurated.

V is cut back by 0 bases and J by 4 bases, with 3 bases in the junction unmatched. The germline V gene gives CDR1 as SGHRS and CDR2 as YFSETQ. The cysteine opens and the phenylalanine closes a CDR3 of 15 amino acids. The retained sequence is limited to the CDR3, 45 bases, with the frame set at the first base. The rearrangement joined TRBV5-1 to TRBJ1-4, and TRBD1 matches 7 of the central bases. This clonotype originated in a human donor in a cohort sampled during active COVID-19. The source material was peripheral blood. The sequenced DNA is TGCGCCAGCAGCTTGGAGGGACAGTTTAATGAAAAACTGTTTTTT. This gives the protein CASSLEGQFNEKLFF.